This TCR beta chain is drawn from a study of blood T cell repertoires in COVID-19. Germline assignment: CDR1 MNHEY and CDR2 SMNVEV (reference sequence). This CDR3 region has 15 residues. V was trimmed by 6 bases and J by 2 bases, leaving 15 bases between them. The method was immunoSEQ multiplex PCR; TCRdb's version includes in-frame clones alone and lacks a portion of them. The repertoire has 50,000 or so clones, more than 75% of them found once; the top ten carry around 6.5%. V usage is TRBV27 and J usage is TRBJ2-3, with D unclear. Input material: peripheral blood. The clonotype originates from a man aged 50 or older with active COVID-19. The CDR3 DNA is TGTGCCAGCAGCCTCAGCAGGTGGGCCACAGATACGCAGTATTTT. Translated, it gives CASSLSRWATDTQYF.